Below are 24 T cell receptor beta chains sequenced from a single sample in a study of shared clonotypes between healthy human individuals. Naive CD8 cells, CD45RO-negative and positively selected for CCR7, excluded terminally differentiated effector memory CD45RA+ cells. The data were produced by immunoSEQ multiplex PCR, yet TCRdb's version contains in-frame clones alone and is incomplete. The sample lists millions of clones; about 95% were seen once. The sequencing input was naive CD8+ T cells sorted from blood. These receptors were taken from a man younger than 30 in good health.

The chain's CDR3 is CASSEWESAAGYGYTF. DNA of the CDR3: TGTGCCAGCAGTGAATGGGAAAGCGCAGCCGGCTATGGCTACACCTTC. The chain couples TRBV25-1 to TRBJ1-2, with no clear D. Germline-derived CDR1 and CDR2 are MGHDK and SYGVNS. Trimming took 1 base from V and 4 from J, leaving 16 bases between them. This CDR3 has 16 amino acids.

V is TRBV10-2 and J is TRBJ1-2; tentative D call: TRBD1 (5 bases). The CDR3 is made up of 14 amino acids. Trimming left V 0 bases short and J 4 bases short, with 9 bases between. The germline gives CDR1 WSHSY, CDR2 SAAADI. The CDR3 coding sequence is TGCGCCAGCAGTGAGTCCGAGGGGCCCTATGGCTACACCTTC. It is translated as CASSESEGPYGYTF.

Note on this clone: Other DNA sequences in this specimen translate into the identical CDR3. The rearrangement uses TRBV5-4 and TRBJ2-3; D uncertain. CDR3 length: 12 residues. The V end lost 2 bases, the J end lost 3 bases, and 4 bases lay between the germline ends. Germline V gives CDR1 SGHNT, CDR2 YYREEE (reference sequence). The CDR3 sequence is CASSFGTDTQYF. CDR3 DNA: TGTGCCAGCAGCTTTGGGACAGATACGCAGTATTTT.

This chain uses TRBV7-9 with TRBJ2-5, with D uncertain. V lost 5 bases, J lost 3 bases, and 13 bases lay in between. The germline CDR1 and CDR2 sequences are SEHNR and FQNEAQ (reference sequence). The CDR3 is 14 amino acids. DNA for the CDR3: TGTGCCAGCAGCCCACAGCTTCCAAAAGAGACCCAGTACTTC. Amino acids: CASSPQLPKETQYF.

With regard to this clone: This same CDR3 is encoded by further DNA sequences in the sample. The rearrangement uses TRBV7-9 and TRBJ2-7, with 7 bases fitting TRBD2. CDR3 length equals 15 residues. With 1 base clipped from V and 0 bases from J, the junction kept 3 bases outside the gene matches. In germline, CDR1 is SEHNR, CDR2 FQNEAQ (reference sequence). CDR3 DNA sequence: TGTGCCAGCAGCTTAGGAGGCGGGAGCTCCTACGAGCAGTACTTC. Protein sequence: CASSLGGGSSYEQYF. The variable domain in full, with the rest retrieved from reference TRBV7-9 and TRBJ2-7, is DTGVSQNPRHKITKRGQNVTFRCDPISEHNRLYWYRQTLGQGPEFLTYFQNEAQLEKSRLLSDRFSAERPKGSFSTLEIQRTEQGDSAMYLCASSLGGGSSYEQYFGPGTRLTVT.

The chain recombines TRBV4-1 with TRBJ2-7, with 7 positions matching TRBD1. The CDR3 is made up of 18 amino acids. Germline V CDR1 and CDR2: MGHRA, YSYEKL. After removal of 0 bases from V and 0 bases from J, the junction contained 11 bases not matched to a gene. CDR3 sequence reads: CASSQDRQGVQLSYEQYF. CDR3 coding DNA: TGCGCCAGCAGCCAAGATCGGCAGGGGGTACAACTCTCCTACGAGCAGTACTTC.

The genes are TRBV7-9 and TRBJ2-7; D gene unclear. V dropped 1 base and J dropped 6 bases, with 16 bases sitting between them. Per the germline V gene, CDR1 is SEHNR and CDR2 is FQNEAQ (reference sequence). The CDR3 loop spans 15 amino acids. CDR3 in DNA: TGTGCCAGCAGCTTAGTAGGAGCGTGGGTAGGCGAGCAGTACTTC. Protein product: CASSLVGAWVGEQYF.

In nucleotides, the CDR3 is TGTGCCAGCACCCTTGTCCAGGGGGCTCAGCCCCAGCATTTT. Residues: CASTLVQGAQPQHF. The chain recombines TRBV28 with TRBJ1-5, with 8 nucleotides matching TRBD1. J gave up 6 bases and V 7 bases, and 8 bases lay outside the gene matches. The CDR3 extends over 14 amino acids. The germline V gene has CDR1 MDHEN and CDR2 SYDVKM.

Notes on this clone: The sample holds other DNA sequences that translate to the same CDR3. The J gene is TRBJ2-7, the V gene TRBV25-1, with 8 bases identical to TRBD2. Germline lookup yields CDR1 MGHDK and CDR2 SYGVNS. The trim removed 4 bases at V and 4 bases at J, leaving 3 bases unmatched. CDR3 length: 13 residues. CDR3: CASSVGTSYEQYF. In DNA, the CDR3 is TGTGCCAGCAGTGTAGGGACTAGTTACGAGCAGTACTTC.

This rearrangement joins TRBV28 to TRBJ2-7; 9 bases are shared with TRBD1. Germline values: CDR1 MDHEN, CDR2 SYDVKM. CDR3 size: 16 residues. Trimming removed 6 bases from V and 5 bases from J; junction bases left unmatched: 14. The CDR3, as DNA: TGTGCCAGCAGCACGTTCCGGGACAGGGTGTTCAACGAGCAGTACTTC. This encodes CASSTFRDRVFNEQYF.

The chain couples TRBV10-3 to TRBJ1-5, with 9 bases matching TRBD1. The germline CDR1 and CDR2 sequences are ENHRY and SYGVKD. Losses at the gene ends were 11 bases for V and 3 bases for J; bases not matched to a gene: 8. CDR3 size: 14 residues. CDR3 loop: CALWTGEDNQPQHF. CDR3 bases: TGTGCCCTTTGGACAGGGGAGGACAATCAGCCCCAGCATTTT.

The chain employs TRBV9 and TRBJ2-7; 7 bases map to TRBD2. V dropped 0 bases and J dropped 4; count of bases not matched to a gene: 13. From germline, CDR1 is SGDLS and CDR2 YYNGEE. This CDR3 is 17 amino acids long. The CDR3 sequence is CASSVASGSTGKYEQYF. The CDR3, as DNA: TGTGCCAGCAGCGTAGCTAGCGGATCGACGGGTAAATACGAGCAGTACTTC. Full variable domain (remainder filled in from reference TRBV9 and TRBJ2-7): DSGVTQTPKHLITATGQRVTLRCSPRSGDLSVYWYQQSLDQGLQFLIQYYNGEERAKGNILERFSAQQFPDLHSELNLSSLELGDSALYFCASSVASGSTGKYEQYFGPGTRLTVT.

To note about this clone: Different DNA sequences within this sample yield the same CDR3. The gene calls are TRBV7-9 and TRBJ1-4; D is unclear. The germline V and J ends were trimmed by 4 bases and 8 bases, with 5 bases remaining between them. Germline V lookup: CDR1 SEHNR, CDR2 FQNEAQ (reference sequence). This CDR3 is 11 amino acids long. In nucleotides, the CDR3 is TGTGCCAGCAGCTACGGGGAAAAACTGTTTTTT. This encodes CASSYGEKLFF.

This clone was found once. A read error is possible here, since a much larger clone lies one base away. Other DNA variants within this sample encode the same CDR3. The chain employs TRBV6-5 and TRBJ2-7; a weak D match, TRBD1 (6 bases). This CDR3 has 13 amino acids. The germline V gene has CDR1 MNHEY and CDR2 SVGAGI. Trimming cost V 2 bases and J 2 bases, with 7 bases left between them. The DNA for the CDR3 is TGTGCCAGCAGTTACAGGACAGCCTACGAGCAGTACTTC. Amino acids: CASSYRTAYEQYF.

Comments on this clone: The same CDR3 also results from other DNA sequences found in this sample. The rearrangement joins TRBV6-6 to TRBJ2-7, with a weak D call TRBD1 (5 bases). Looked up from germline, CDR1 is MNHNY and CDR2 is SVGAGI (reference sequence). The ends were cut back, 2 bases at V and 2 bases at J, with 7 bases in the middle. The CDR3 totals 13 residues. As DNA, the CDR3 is TGTGCCAGCAGTTACGACAGCACCTACGAGCAGTACTTC. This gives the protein CASSYDSTYEQYF.

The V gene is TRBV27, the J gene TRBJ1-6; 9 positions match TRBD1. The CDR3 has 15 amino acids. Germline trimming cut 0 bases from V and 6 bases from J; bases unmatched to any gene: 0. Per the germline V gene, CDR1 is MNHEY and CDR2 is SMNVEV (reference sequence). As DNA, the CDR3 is TGTGCCAGCAGTTTATCGGACAGGGGTAATTCACCCCTCCACTTT. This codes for CASSLSDRGNSPLHF.

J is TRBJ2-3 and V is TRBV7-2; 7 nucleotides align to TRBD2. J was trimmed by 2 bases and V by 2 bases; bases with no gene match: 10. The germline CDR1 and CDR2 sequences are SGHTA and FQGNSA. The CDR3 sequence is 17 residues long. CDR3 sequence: CASSLPFEGGPTDTQYF. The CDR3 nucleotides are TGTGCCAGCAGCTTACCCTTTGAGGGAGGGCCCACAGATACGCAGTATTTT.

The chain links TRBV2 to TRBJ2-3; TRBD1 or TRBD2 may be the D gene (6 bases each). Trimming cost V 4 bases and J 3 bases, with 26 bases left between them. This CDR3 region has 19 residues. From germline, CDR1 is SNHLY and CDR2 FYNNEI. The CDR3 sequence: CASSGGAGLETSRTDTQYF. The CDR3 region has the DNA TGTGCCAGCAGTGGGGGGGCAGGACTGGAAACCTCCAGAACAGATACGCAGTATTTT. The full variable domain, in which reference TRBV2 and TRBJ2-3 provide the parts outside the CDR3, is EPEVTQTPSHQVTQMGQEVILRCVPISNHLYFYWYRQILGQKVEFLVSFYNNEISEKSEIFDDQFSVERPDGSNFTLKIRSTKLEDSAMYFCASSGGAGLETSRTDTQYFGPGTRLTVL.

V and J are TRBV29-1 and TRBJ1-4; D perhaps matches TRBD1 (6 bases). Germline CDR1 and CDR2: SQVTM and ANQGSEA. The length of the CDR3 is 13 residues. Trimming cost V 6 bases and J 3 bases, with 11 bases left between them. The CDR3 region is CSVQQGSNEKLFF. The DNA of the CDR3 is TGCAGCGTGCAACAGGGCTCTAATGAAAAACTGTTTTTT.

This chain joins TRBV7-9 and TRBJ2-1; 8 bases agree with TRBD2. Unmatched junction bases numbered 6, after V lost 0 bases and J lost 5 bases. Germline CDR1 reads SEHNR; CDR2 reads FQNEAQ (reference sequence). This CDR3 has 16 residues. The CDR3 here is CASSLAWTSFDNEQFF. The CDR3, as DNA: TGTGCCAGCAGCTTAGCTTGGACTAGCTTCGACAATGAGCAGTTCTTC.

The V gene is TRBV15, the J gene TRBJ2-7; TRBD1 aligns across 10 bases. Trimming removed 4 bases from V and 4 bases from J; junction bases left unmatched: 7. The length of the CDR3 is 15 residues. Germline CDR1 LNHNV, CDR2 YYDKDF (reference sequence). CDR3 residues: CATSIGTGELYEQYF. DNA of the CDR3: TGTGCCACCAGCATAGGGACAGGGGAGTTGTACGAGCAGTACTTC.

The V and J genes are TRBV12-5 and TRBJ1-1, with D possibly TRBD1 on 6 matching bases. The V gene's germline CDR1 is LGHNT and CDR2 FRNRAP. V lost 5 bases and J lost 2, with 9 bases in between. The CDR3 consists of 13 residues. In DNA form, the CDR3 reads TGTGCTAGTGGTGTAGGGGGAAACACTGAAGCTTTCTTT. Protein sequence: CASGVGGNTEAFF. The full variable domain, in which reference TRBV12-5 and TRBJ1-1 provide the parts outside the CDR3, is DARVTQTPRHKVTEMGQEVTMRCQPILGHNTVFWYRQTMMQGLELLAYFRNRAPLDDSGMPKDRFSAEMPDATLATLKIQPSEPRDSAVYFCASGVGGNTEAFFGQGTRLTVV.

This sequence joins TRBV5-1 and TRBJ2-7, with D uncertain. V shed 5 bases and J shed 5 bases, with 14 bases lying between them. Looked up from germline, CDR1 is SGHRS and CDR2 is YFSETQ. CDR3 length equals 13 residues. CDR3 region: CASSRRSQNEQYF. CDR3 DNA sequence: TGCGCCAGCAGTCGAAGGTCCCAAAACGAGCAGTACTTC.

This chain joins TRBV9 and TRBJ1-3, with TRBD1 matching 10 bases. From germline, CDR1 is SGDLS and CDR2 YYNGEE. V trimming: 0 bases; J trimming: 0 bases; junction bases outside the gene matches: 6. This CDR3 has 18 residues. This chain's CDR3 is CASSVAGTGDFSGNTIYF. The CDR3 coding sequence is TGTGCCAGCAGCGTAGCTGGGACAGGGGATTTCTCTGGAAACACCATATATTTT.